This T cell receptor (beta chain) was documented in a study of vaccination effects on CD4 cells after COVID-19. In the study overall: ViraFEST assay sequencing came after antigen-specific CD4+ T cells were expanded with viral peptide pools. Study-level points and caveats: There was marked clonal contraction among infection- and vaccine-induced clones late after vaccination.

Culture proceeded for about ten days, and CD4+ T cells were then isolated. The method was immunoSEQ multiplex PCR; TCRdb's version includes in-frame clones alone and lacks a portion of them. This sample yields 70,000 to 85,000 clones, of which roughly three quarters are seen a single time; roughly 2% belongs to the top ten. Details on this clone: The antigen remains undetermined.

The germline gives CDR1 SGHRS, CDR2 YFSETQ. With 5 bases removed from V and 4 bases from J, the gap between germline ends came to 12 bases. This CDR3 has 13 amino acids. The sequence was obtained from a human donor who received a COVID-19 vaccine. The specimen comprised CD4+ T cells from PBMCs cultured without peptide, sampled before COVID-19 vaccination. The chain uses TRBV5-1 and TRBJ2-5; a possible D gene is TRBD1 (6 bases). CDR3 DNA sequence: TGCGCCAGCAGTAAAGGCAGGGGAGAGACCCAGTACTTC. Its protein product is CASSKGRGETQYF.